This entry lists 14 T cell receptor beta chains sequenced from one sample in a study of blood T cell repertoires in COVID-19. The data were produced by immunoSEQ multiplex PCR, yet TCRdb's version contains in-frame clones alone and is incomplete. The profile shows roughly 200,000 clones, approximately 85% of them singletons. Sequencing input: peripheral blood. The receptors derive from a woman aged 55 to 70 with acute or convalescent COVID-19.

V gene TRBV2 combines with J gene TRBJ2-1, with 8 positions matching TRBD2. V lost 5 bases to trimming and J lost 5 bases; unmatched junction nucleotides: 8. Germline assignment: CDR1 SNHLY and CDR2 FYNNEI. This CDR3 comprises 15 residues. This CDR3 is CASSFSGIPNNEQFF. CDR3 bases: TGTGCCAGCAGTTTTAGCGGGATACCTAACAATGAGCAGTTCTTC. Together with reference TRBV2 and TRBJ2-1, the CDR3 gives the full variable domain: EPEVTQTPSHQVTQMGQEVILRCVPISNHLYFYWYRQILGQKVEFLVSFYNNEISEKSEIFDDQFSVERPDGSNFTLKIRSTKLEDSAMYFCASSFSGIPNNEQFFGPGTRLTVL.

The chain uses TRBV7-9 and TRBJ1-4, with 8 positions matching TRBD1. CDR1 SEHNR and CDR2 FQNEAQ come from the germline V gene (reference sequence). The CDR3 runs to 18 residues. V trimming: 5 bases; J trimming: 8 bases; junction bases outside the gene matches: 19. The CDR3 DNA reads TGTGCCAGCAGCGATACCGGGACAGGAACGTCAACGAGAGAAAAACTGTTTTTT. Encoded protein: CASSDTGTGTSTREKLFF.

The chain employs TRBV27 and TRBJ2-1; the match to TRBD2 covers 9 bases. This CDR3 region has 16 residues. The V segment lost 5 bases and the J segment 1 base; nucleotides outside the gene matches: 6. Germline V gene sequence: CDR1 MNHEY, CDR2 SMNVEV (reference sequence). The CDR3 is CASSVGLAPSYNEQFF. Written as DNA, the CDR3 is TGTGCCAGCAGTGTAGGACTAGCGCCTTCCTACAATGAGCAGTTCTTC.

This clone came up a few times. The DNA is left out, because the CDR3 cannot be placed on it with certainty; the CDR3 is given as TCRdb lists it. The chain combines TRBV28 with TRBJ1-2; TRBD1, the table's D call, lacks a check against the DNA. The CDR3 spans 14 residues, counting both ends. Germline CDR1 MDHEN, CDR2 SYDVKM. CDR3 amino acids: CASELSGQYFGYTF.

The CDR3 DNA reads as TGTGCCAGCAGCCAAGAGGGAGTGTCGAATCAGCCCCAGCATTTT. Translation: CASSQEGVSNQPQHF. The genes are TRBV9 and TRBJ1-5; D is unresolved. Trimming left V 4 bases short and J 4 bases short, with 15 bases between. The CDR3 contains 15 residues. Germline V lookup: CDR1 SGDLS, CDR2 YYNGEE.

The chain recombines TRBV28 with TRBJ2-2; 9 bases map to TRBD2. The germline CDR1 and CDR2 sequences are MDHEN and SYDVKM. Unmatched junction bases numbered 5, after V lost 7 bases and J lost 2 bases. CDR3 length: 15 amino acids. CDR3 residues: CASKRAGGNTGELFF. In DNA form, the CDR3 reads TGTGCCAGCAAACGAGCGGGAGGAAACACCGGGGAGCTGTTTTTT.

This chain connects TRBV19 to TRBJ1-1, with a tentative D call TRBD1 (6 bases). Per germline, CDR1 LNHDA and CDR2 SQIVND (reference sequence). This CDR3 spans 12 amino acids. The V gene lost 5 bases and the J gene lost 5 bases, with 9 bases spanning the gap. The CDR3 reads CASSPDRTEAFF. The CDR3 DNA is TGTGCCAGTAGTCCGGACAGAACTGAAGCTTTCTTT. Full variable domain (missing parts from reference TRBV19 and TRBJ1-1): DGGITQSPKYLFRKEGQNVTLSCEQNLNHDAMYWYRQDPGQGLRLIYYSQIVNDFQKGDIAEGYSVSREKKESFPLTVTSAQKNPTAFYLCASSPDRTEAFFGQGTRLTVV.

In DNA, the CDR3 is TGTGCCAGCAGCCAGCTAGCGGGAGGTATGGGGGCCCAGTACTTC. Its translation is CASSQLAGGMGAQYF. This chain links TRBV3-1 (or the pseudogene TRBV3-2) with TRBJ2-5; TRBD2 matches at 11 bases. CDR1 and CDR2 (germline): LGHDT, YNNKEL (reference sequence). V trimming: 3 bases; J trimming: 9 bases; junction bases outside the gene matches: 9. This CDR3 contains 15 residues.

The V call is TRBV11-1, the J call TRBJ1-2; D is possibly TRBD1 (6 bases). Per the germline V gene, CDR1 is SGHAT and CDR2 is FQDESV (reference sequence). The CDR3 extends over 16 amino acids. V was shortened by 5 bases and J by 6 bases, with 22 bases between the two germline ends. In DNA form, the CDR3 reads TGTGCCAGCAGCCACAATGGACAGAATATTCCGAATGGCTACACCTTC. Amino acid sequence: CASSHNGQNIPNGYTF.

This chain connects TRBV9 to TRBJ2-2; 7 bases are a match to TRBD2. Trimming took 0 bases from V and 0 from J; bases not matched to a gene: 11. The CDR3 contains 19 residues. Looked up from germline, CDR1 is SGDLS and CDR2 is YYNGEE. CDR3 DNA sequence: TGTGCCAGCAGCGTAGGGGGAAGCGGGGCGCATTCGAACACCGGGGAGCTGTTTTTT. Protein sequence: CASSVGGSGAHSNTGELFF.

The chain employs TRBV10-1 and TRBJ1-3; TRBD1 might be the D (6 bases). The CDR3 sequence is 14 residues long. V was shortened by 7 bases and J by 0 bases, with 10 bases between the two germline ends. The germline V gene encodes CDR1 WNHNN and CDR2 SYGVQD (reference sequence). Written as DNA, the CDR3 is TGCGCCAGCATGGACAGCCTCTCTGGAAACACCATATATTTT. It yields the protein CASMDSLSGNTIYF.

This clone was counted between two and nine times. The rearrangement uses TRBV24-1 and TRBJ2-7, with 7 bases that match TRBD2. Germline loops: CDR1 KGHDR, CDR2 SFDVKD. V was clipped by 3 bases and J by 3 bases; unmatched bases: 19. There are 19 residues in the CDR3. Here the CDR3 DNA reads TGTGCCACCAGTGATCATCCTATCCCCCCTGGGACTAAACTCTACGAGCAGTACGTC. Amino acid sequence: CATSDHPIPPGTKLYEQYV.

This clone occurred once. The chain has TRBV5-5 and TRBJ1-1; D perhaps matches TRBD1 (6 bases). The CDR3 is 15 amino acids. The germline CDR1 and CDR2 sequences are SGHKS and YYEKEE (reference sequence). The V end was cut by 4 bases, the J end by 4 bases, with 17 bases between. The CDR3 region is CASSPPGGRSTEAFF. The DNA for the CDR3 is TGTGCCAGCAGCCCTCCGGGGGGGCGAAGCACTGAAGCTTTCTTT.

J is TRBJ2-1 and V is TRBV5-1; TRBD2 matches 9 bases. With 0 bases clipped from V and 6 bases from J, the junction kept 7 bases outside the gene matches. The CDR3 consists of 16 residues. Looked up from germline, CDR1 is SGHRS and CDR2 is YFSETQ. CDR3 region: CASSLVAGERSNEQFF. CDR3 nucleotides: TGCGCCAGCAGCTTGGTAGCGGGAGAACGTAGCAATGAGCAGTTCTTC.